The 24 T cell receptor beta chains reported below all come from one sample, sequenced in a study of blood T cell repertoires in COVID-19 (dated by TCRdb to about 2020). Libraries were constructed by the immunoSEQ multiplex PCR assay. Sourced from immuneACCESS, this table was stored by TCRdb with only in-frame sequences that have V and J called. A share of the clones is absent; for the studies checked, an unresolved V gene accounts for under half, and the remainder has no known explanation. Within this sample are under 250,000 clones, with about 82% of them counted one time only. The ten largest make up under 2.5% of the sample. Sequencing was performed on peripheral blood. All receptors come from a woman in her 70s with COVID-19, enrolled during active disease.

This clone was picked up one time. V and J are TRBV19 and TRBJ1-2, with 9 bases fitting TRBD1. V dropped 6 bases and J dropped 1; count of bases not matched to a gene: 6. The germline gives CDR1 LNHDA, CDR2 SQIVND (reference sequence). This CDR3 region has 15 residues. This CDR3 is CASRERTGDNYGYTF. CDR3 in DNA: TGTGCCAGTAGAGAAAGGACAGGGGATAACTATGGCTACACCTTC.

The chain uses TRBV6-6 and TRBJ2-2, with TRBD2 matching 15 bases. Germline V CDR1 and CDR2: MNHNY, SVGAGI (reference sequence). V was pared by 6 bases and J by 4 bases, with 6 bases of the junction left unmatched. There are 17 residues in the CDR3. The CDR3 sequence is CASSRRTSGGGTGELFF. CDR3 nucleotide sequence: TGTGCCAGCAGCCGAAGGACTAGCGGGGGGGGCACCGGGGAGCTGTTTTTT.

This clone came up a few times. The chain links TRBV4-2 to TRBJ1-3; 8 positions match TRBD1. Germline loops: CDR1 LGHNA, CDR2 YNFKEQ. The CDR3 is 15 amino acids. J gave up 12 bases and V 0 bases, and 10 bases lay outside the gene matches. CDR3 in amino acids: CASSQEDAGGRGIYF. DNA of the CDR3: TGTGCCAGCAGCCAAGAGGACGCAGGGGGCAGGGGCATATATTTT.

The chain joins TRBV5-1 to TRBJ1-6; D is unresolved. From germline, CDR1 is SGHRS and CDR2 YFSETQ. The CDR3 has 16 residues. V dropped 0 bases and J dropped 0 bases, with 7 bases sitting between them. The DNA for the CDR3 is TGCGCCAGCAGCTTGGACAGCAGCTCCTATAATTCACCCCTCCACTTT. This encodes CASSLDSSSYNSPLHF.

CDR3 amino acids: CASSSGTPEAFF. The CDR3 DNA reads as TGTGCCAGCTCCTCCGGGACACCAGAAGCTTTCTTT. The chain links TRBV18 to TRBJ1-1; TRBD1 might be the D (6 bases). Germline-derived CDR1 and CDR2 are KGHSH and LQKENI. Trimming took 6 bases from V and 8 from J, leaving 13 bases between them. The CDR3 runs to 12 residues.

This rearrangement joins TRBV2 to TRBJ1-5; D not resolved. The CDR3 is made up of 14 amino acids. The germline V and J ends were trimmed by 3 bases and 3 bases, with 9 bases remaining between them. In germline, CDR1 is SNHLY, CDR2 FYNNEI. The DNA for the CDR3 is TGTGCCAGCAGTGATTGGCAGTTCAATCAGCCCCAGCATTTT. It yields the protein CASSDWQFNQPQHF.

The CDR3 DNA follows: TGCGCCAGCAGCAAGGGGACTAGCGGATTGCAAGAGACCCAGTACTTC. Its protein product is CASSKGTSGLQETQYF. The V gene is TRBV5-1, the J gene TRBJ2-5; 11 bases are shared with TRBD2. Per the germline V gene, CDR1 is SGHRS and CDR2 is YFSETQ. With 4 bases clipped from V and 2 bases from J, the junction kept 7 bases outside the gene matches. The CDR3 contains 16 residues.

This clone was counted once. This sequence joins TRBV30 and TRBJ2-3; TRBD1 matches at 7 bases. Trimming took 3 bases from V and 4 from J; bases not matched to a gene: 7. The germline V gene encodes CDR1 GTSNPN and CDR2 SVGIG (reference sequence). CDR3 length equals 14 residues. The CDR3 spells CAWRTGKGADTQYF. The CDR3 DNA reads as TGTGCCTGGAGGACAGGGAAAGGAGCAGATACGCAGTATTTT.

The chain is built from TRBV11-3 and TRBJ1-2; possible D gene TRBD1, 5 bases. With 5 bases removed from V and 3 bases from J, the gap between germline ends came to 16 bases. This CDR3 is 15 amino acids long. CDR1 SGHNT and CDR2 YENEEA come from the germline V gene. The CDR3 is CASSPRRRDHYGYTF. The CDR3 DNA follows: TGTGCCAGCAGCCCCAGAAGGAGGGACCACTATGGCTACACCTTC.

The J gene is TRBJ1-5, the V gene TRBV5-5; no firm D call. Germline V CDR1 and CDR2: SGHKS, YYEKEE (reference sequence). V was trimmed by 1 base and J by 6 bases, leaving 5 bases between them. The CDR3 is 12 amino acids. The CDR3 loop reads CASSLPPQPQHF. CDR3 nucleotides: TGTGCCAGCAGCTTGCCTCCTCAGCCCCAGCATTTT.

The gene calls are TRBV3-1 (or the pseudogene TRBV3-2) and TRBJ1-4; D remains ambiguous. CDR1 is LGHDT, CDR2 YNNKEL, per germline (reference sequence). Deletions cut 1 base from V and 2 bases from J, with 8 bases between. This CDR3 spans 15 amino acids. CDR3 in amino acids: CASSQGGRTNEKLFF. CDR3 sequence (DNA): TGTGCCAGCAGCCAAGGAGGGCGGACTAATGAAAAACTGTTTTTT.

The chain uses TRBV5-6 and TRBJ2-3; possibly TRBD2 for D (6 bases). This CDR3 is built from 14 residues. The ends were cut back, 4 bases at V and 5 bases at J, with 14 bases in the middle. Looked up from germline, CDR1 is SGHDT and CDR2 is YYEEEE. The CDR3 DNA follows: TGTGCCAGCAGCCCCCGCGGGGTGGAAGATACGCAGTATTTT. Translation gives CASSPRGVEDTQYF.

The chain links TRBV29-1 to TRBJ1-1, with D possibly TRBD1 on 5 matching bases. Per germline, CDR1 SQVTM and CDR2 ANQGSEA. Deletions cut 2 bases from V and 11 bases from J, with 18 bases between. The CDR3 is made up of 13 amino acids. CDR3 sequence reads: CSVEKGQGGGAFF. The CDR3 DNA is TGCAGCGTTGAAAAAGGCCAGGGAGGCGGGGCTTTCTTT.

This clone has more than one count but fewer than ten. The V call is TRBV20-1, the J call TRBJ2-5, with 8 bases matching TRBD2. From germline, CDR1 is DFQATT and CDR2 SNEGSKA (reference sequence). This CDR3 contains 15 residues. After removal of 6 bases from V and 9 bases from J, the junction contained 18 bases not matched to a gene. The CDR3 DNA follows: TGCAGTGCGAGTTCCGGCGGGGGGTACCAAGGGGCCCAGTACTTC. Protein: CSASSGGGYQGAQYF.

This sequence joins TRBV5-1 and TRBJ1-2; 7 nucleotides match TRBD1. This CDR3 is built from 13 residues. From germline, CDR1 is SGHRS and CDR2 YFSETQ. The V segment lost 3 bases and the J segment 5 bases; nucleotides outside the gene matches: 4. The CDR3, as DNA: TGCGCCAGCAGCTACCGGGACAGTTATGGCTACACCTTC. Translation gives CASSYRDSYGYTF.

CDR3 in amino acids: CASSPQTGAQETQYF. CDR3 coding DNA: TGTGCCAGCAGCCCGCAGACAGGGGCACAAGAGACCCAGTACTTC. This sequence joins TRBV7-3 and TRBJ2-5, with TRBD1 identical over 8 bases. The ends lost 5 bases at V and 2 bases at J; junction bases unmatched: 7. The germline CDR1 and CDR2 sequences are SGHTA and FQGTGA. CDR3 length: 15 residues.

This clone came up a few times. V usage is TRBV19 and J usage is TRBJ1-5; no firm D call. This CDR3 spans 13 amino acids. Germline values: CDR1 LNHDA, CDR2 SQIVND (reference sequence). The ends were cut back, 0 bases at V and 8 bases at J, with 8 bases in the middle. The CDR3 region has the DNA TGTGCCAGTAGTATAGATTTTGACAAGCCCCAGCATTTT. Amino acid sequence: CASSIDFDKPQHF.

The chain has TRBV21-1 and TRBJ1-5; the DNA was not used to check the table's D call, TRBD1. TRBV21-1 is labeled a pseudogene. CDR3 length equals 16 residues. In DNA form, the CDR3 reads TGTGCCAGCAGCAAAAGGCCCAGGGTGGGCAATCAGCCCCAGCATTTT. It is translated as CASSKRPRVGNQPQHF.

The CDR3 DNA follows: TGTGCCAGCAGCCCTAGGACAGGGAGGACTGAAGCTTTCTTT. This sequence encodes CASSPRTGRTEAFF. J is TRBJ1-1 and V is TRBV11-2; 8 nucleotides line up with TRBD1. V lost 5 bases and J lost 5; bases outside the gene matches: 7. CDR1 and CDR2 (germline): SGHAT, FQNNGV. This CDR3 is 14 amino acids long.

The chain uses TRBV5-1 and TRBJ2-3; TRBD2 matches 13 bases. The ends lost 4 bases at V and 3 bases at J; junction bases unmatched: 11. Germline V gene sequence: CDR1 SGHRS, CDR2 YFSETQ. The CDR3 totals 18 residues. CDR3 coding DNA: TGCGCCAGCAGCCTACCGGGGACTAGCGGGGTTGGGACAGATACGCAGTATTTT. This sequence encodes CASSLPGTSGVGTDTQYF.

The V and J genes are TRBV11-1 and TRBJ2-2, with D possibly matching TRBD1 (6 bases). CDR1 and CDR2 (germline): SGHAT, FQDESV (reference sequence). The ends were cut back, 7 bases at V and 3 bases at J, with 12 bases in the middle. There are 14 residues in the CDR3. The CDR3 reads CASTIQGYTGELFF. The CDR3 region has the DNA TGTGCCAGCACCATTCAGGGGTACACCGGGGAGCTGTTTTTT.

The chain combines TRBV19 with TRBJ2-1, with 13 bases aligning to TRBD2. With V trimmed by 3 bases and J by 3 bases, 2 bases remained unmatched. CDR1 is LNHDA, CDR2 SQIVND, per germline (reference sequence). The CDR3 totals 16 residues. CDR3 nucleotides: TGTGCCAGTAGTATCGGGACTAGCGGGGTCTACAATGAGCAGTTCTTC. This encodes CASSIGTSGVYNEQFF.

This sequence joins TRBV10-3 and TRBJ2-7; D call uncertain. V was clipped by 5 bases and J by 0 bases, with 8 bases between them. This CDR3 spans 13 amino acids. Per the germline V gene, CDR1 is ENHRY and CDR2 is SYGVKD. The CDR3: CAISYSSSYEQYF. DNA for the CDR3: TGTGCCATCAGTTACTCGTCCTCCTACGAGCAGTACTTC.

The genes are TRBV5-1 and TRBJ2-7; 10 nucleotides agree with TRBD2. V shed 2 bases and J 6 bases; nucleotides not matched to a gene: 8. The CDR3 is made up of 15 amino acids. Looked up from germline, CDR1 is SGHRS and CDR2 is YFSETQ. This chain's CDR3 is CASSLGAGGPGEQYF. CDR3 in DNA: TGCGCCAGCAGCTTAGGAGCGGGAGGGCCGGGCGAGCAGTACTTC.